This passage covers 29 T cell receptor beta chains from one sample sequenced in a study of OX40 agonist ivuxolimab in advanced cancers. Profiling relied on immunoSEQ multiplex PCR, and the TCRdb table lists in-frame clones only, not all of them. The table records about 74,000 clones, roughly 80% of them present only once. This specimen consisted of CD4+ or CD8+ T cells sorted from blood, obtained in a trial of the OX40 agonist ivuxolimab. These receptors were obtained from an adult with an advanced solid tumor such as melanoma, head and neck, liver or kidney cancer.

The chain recombines TRBV15 with TRBJ1-5, with D maybe TRBD1 (6 bases). The germline V gene has CDR1 LNHNV and CDR2 YYDKDF (reference sequence). This CDR3 spans 15 amino acids. V was cut by 1 base and J by 3 bases, with 10 bases left in between. CDR3 sequence: CATSRAGASNQPQHF. The CDR3, as DNA: TGTGCCACCAGCAGAGCAGGGGCTTCCAATCAGCCCCAGCATTTT.

The chain recombines TRBV7-2 with TRBJ2-3; D not resolved. Trimming took 5 bases from V and 8 from J, leaving 14 bases between them. Germline assignment: CDR1 SGHTA and CDR2 FQGNSA. There are 13 residues in the CDR3. The CDR3 DNA reads TGTGCCAGCAGCGGTCAGGCTGGTGGTACGCAGTATTTT. Protein: CASSGQAGGTQYF.

This clone was seen just once. The chain links TRBV6-9 to TRBJ2-7; D unresolved. The CDR3 runs 10 residues. CDR1 is MNHGY, CDR2 SVAAGI, per germline. V was cut by 9 bases and J by 3 bases, with 6 bases left in between. CDR3 residues: CASRIYEQYF. The CDR3 DNA reads TGTGCCAGTCGCATCTACGAGCAGTACTTC.

The chain uses TRBV5-8 and TRBJ1-6; D call uncertain. Trimming cost V 0 bases and J 9 bases, with 7 bases left between them. Germline loops: CDR1 SGHTS, CDR2 YDEGEE. The CDR3 is made up of 13 amino acids. CDR3 DNA sequence: TGTGCCAGCAGCTTGGTACGGTCTTCACCCCTCCACTTT. The encoded protein is CASSLVRSSPLHF.

The V gene is TRBV5-5, the J gene TRBJ2-5; 7 bases agree with TRBD2. Germline V gene lookup returns CDR1 SGHKS and CDR2 YYEKEE (reference sequence). The J segment lost 0 bases and the V segment lost 4 bases, leaving 12 bases of the junction unmatched. The CDR3 runs to 17 residues. The CDR3 here is CASSEAVGGGNQETQYF. The CDR3 DNA reads as TGTGCCAGCAGCGAGGCGGTTGGGGGGGGGAACCAAGAGACCCAGTACTTC.

V is TRBV21-1 and J is TRBJ1-2; the table's D call of TRBD1 was not tested on the DNA. TRBV21-1 is labeled a pseudogene. The CDR3 spans 14 residues. CDR3 bases: TGTGCCAGCAGCAAAGAGGCACAGGGGGATGGCTACACCTTC. Its protein product is CASSKEAQGDGYTF.

The V gene is TRBV2, the J gene TRBJ2-4; 8 bases fit TRBD2. From germline, CDR1 is SNHLY and CDR2 FYNNEI. V lost 8 bases to trimming and J lost 3 bases; unmatched junction nucleotides: 9. CDR3 length: 15 amino acids. In nucleotides, the CDR3 is TGTGCCAGCTATTCTGGAAGCGGGAGCAAAAACATTCAGTACTTC. Its translation: CASYSGSGSKNIQYF.

The V call is TRBV19, the J call TRBJ1-1, with TRBD1 identical over 8 bases. The germline V gene has CDR1 LNHDA and CDR2 SQIVND (reference sequence). Trimming cost V 6 bases and J 11 bases; bases outside gene matches: 11. The CDR3 totals 13 residues. This chain's CDR3 is CASSEGTGRVAFF. Written as DNA, the CDR3 is TGTGCCAGTAGCGAAGGGACAGGCCGAGTGGCTTTCTTT.

The chain joins TRBV9 to TRBJ1-6; D is possibly TRBD1 (5 bases). Germline lookup yields CDR1 SGDLS and CDR2 YYNGEE. The CDR3 extends over 14 amino acids. Between the trimmed V and J ends, which lost 3 bases and 8 bases, there was a span of 12 bases. In DNA form, the CDR3 reads TGTGCCAGCAGCGACGGAGGCAGGGATTCACCCCTCCACTTT. Translating it yields CASSDGGRDSPLHF.

The rearrangement links TRBV9 to TRBJ1-6, with D perhaps matching TRBD1 (6 bases). This CDR3 spans 14 amino acids. CDR1 is SGDLS, CDR2 YYNGEE, per germline. V lost 3 bases and J lost 7, with 11 bases in between. The CDR3: CASSGGTLNSPLHF. The CDR3 coding sequence is TGTGCCAGCAGCGGCGGGACACTGAATTCACCCCTCCACTTT.

This rearrangement joins TRBV7-3 to TRBJ2-6; 8 nucleotides align to TRBD1. CDR1 is SGHTA, CDR2 FQGTGA, per germline. The CDR3 extends over 18 amino acids. After removal of 5 bases from V and 2 bases from J, the junction contained 11 bases not matched to a gene. This chain's CDR3 is CASSPGQGGLAGANVLTF. In nucleotides, the CDR3 is TGTGCCAGCAGCCCCGGACAGGGAGGATTGGCTGGGGCCAACGTCCTGACTTTC.

The chain joins TRBV11-3 to TRBJ1-1; TRBD1 agrees at 7 bases. The germline gives CDR1 SGHNT, CDR2 YENEEA. Losses at the gene ends were 2 bases for V and 6 bases for J; bases not matched to a gene: 6. CDR3 size: 14 residues. The CDR3 DNA is TGTGCCAGCAGCTTAAACACAGGGGCCCCTGAAGCTTTCTTT. Protein product: CASSLNTGAPEAFF.

The chain links TRBV2 to TRBJ2-1; 10 bases align to TRBD2. The CDR3 runs 21 residues. With V trimmed by 4 bases and J by 5 bases, 23 bases remained unmatched. Per germline, CDR1 SNHLY and CDR2 FYNNEI. The CDR3 DNA reads TGTGCCAGCAGTGCCTACCTACCCGGGACTTGGGGACTAGCGACCAACAATGAGCAGTTCTTC. This codes for CASSAYLPGTWGLATNNEQFF.

The J gene is TRBJ2-5, the V gene TRBV15, with 7 nucleotides matching TRBD2. Germline loops: CDR1 LNHNV, CDR2 YYDKDF (reference sequence). The CDR3 runs to 14 residues. Germline trimming cut 1 base from V and 5 bases from J; bases unmatched to any gene: 4. The DNA of the CDR3 is TGTGCCACCAGCAGAGCGGGGGGATTGGAGACCCAGTACTTC. Translation gives CATSRAGGLETQYF.

J is TRBJ1-1 and V is TRBV7-9; 7 bases are shared with TRBD1. Unmatched junction bases numbered 4, after V lost 5 bases and J lost 4 bases. Germline V lookup: CDR1 SEHNR, CDR2 FQNEAQ (reference sequence). This CDR3 comprises 13 residues. The CDR3 spells CASSPNRGTEAFF. The CDR3 nucleotides are TGTGCCAGCAGCCCTAACAGGGGCACTGAAGCTTTCTTT.

The chain recombines TRBV27 with TRBJ2-7; maybe TRBD2 (6 bases). The CDR3 covers 15 residues. Germline V gives CDR1 MNHEY, CDR2 SMNVEV (reference sequence). Trimming removed 4 bases at V and 4 bases at J, with 17 bases between. This CDR3 is CASSWAGSTTYEQYF. The CDR3 DNA follows: TGTGCCAGCAGTTGGGCCGGGAGCACCACATACGAGCAGTACTTC.

The V and J genes are TRBV6-1 and TRBJ2-3, with D tentatively TRBD2 (6 bases). CDR1 MNHNS and CDR2 SASEGT come from the germline V gene. V lost 1 base and J lost 5, with 13 bases in between. The CDR3 has 15 amino acids. In DNA, the CDR3 is TGTGCCAGCAGTGAAGGTGGAGGGAAGGTAGATACGCAGTATTTT. Protein sequence: CASSEGGGKVDTQYF.

This clone came up once. The same CDR3 can be traced to other DNA sequences in this sample. The chain links TRBV25-1 to TRBJ1-6; no reliable D call. V lost 1 base and J lost 7, with 11 bases in between. The CDR3 has 15 residues. Germline assignment: CDR1 MGHDK and CDR2 SYGVNS. CDR3 sequence: CASSESGVANSPLHF. CDR3 DNA sequence: TGTGCCAGCAGTGAATCGGGAGTGGCAAATTCACCCCTCCACTTT.

This rearrangement joins TRBV9 to TRBJ2-2; perhaps TRBD2 as D (6 bases). CDR3 length: 15 residues. Germline loops: CDR1 SGDLS, CDR2 YYNGEE. V lost 0 bases and J 5 bases, leaving 11 bases between the germline ends. The CDR3 sequence: CASSVAGSITGELFF. In DNA form, the CDR3 reads TGTGCCAGCAGCGTAGCCGGGAGTATTACCGGGGAGCTGTTTTTT.

The gene calls are TRBV27 and TRBJ1-1, with D possibly being TRBD1 (5 bases). The ends were cut back, 8 bases at V and 2 bases at J, with 15 bases in the middle. The germline gives CDR1 MNHEY, CDR2 SMNVEV (reference sequence). The CDR3 totals 14 residues. In DNA, the CDR3 is TGTGCCAGCGGACCACCGGGACGCAACACTGAAGCTTTCTTT. It translates to CASGPPGRNTEAFF.

J is TRBJ2-5 and V is TRBV7-2; 8 positions match TRBD2. This CDR3 is 16 amino acids long. The V gene's germline CDR1 is SGHTA and CDR2 FQGNSA. Losses at the gene ends were 2 bases for V and 1 base for J; bases not matched to a gene: 6. The CDR3 DNA is TGTGCCAGCAGCTTATCGGGGGGGCGCCCCCAAGAGACCCAGTACTTC. Residues: CASSLSGGRPQETQYF. Full variable domain (outside the CDR3, taken from reference TRBV7-2 and TRBJ2-5): GAGVSQSPSNKVTEKGKDVELRCDPISGHTALYWYRQSLGQGLEFLIYFQGNSAPDKSGLPSDRFSAERTGGSVSTLTIQRTQQEDSAVYLCASSLSGGRPQETQYFGPGTRLLVL.

The V gene is TRBV5-1, the J gene TRBJ2-7, with D possibly being TRBD2 (6 bases). This CDR3 spans 15 amino acids. The germline V gene has CDR1 SGHRS and CDR2 YFSETQ. V was pared by 0 bases and J by 7 bases, with 17 bases between. CDR3 nucleotides: TGCGCCAGCAGCTTGGAGACGGGAGAAAGGCAAGAGCAGTACTTC. Protein: CASSLETGERQEQYF.

CDR3 bases: TGTGCCAGCGTCGACACCTTACAAGAGACCCAGTACTTC. It specifies CASVDTLQETQYF. The chain uses TRBV18 and TRBJ2-5; unclear D gene. Germline V gene sequence: CDR1 KGHSH, CDR2 LQKENI. V was shortened by 8 bases and J by 2 bases, with 12 bases between the two germline ends. The CDR3 extends over 13 amino acids.

The CDR3 DNA follows: TGTGCCAGCAGCTTTGGACAGGGGAGGATAGAGACCCAGTACTTC. This gives the protein CASSFGQGRIETQYF. J is TRBJ2-5 and V is TRBV5-4, with TRBD1 identical over 9 bases. V was clipped by 2 bases and J by 4 bases; unmatched bases: 6. Germline CDR1 is SGHNT and CDR2 is YYREEE (reference sequence). The CDR3 sequence is 15 residues long.

The V gene is TRBV11-1, the J gene TRBJ1-3; D is undetermined. The ends were cut back, 0 bases at V and 7 bases at J, with 10 bases in the middle. The germline CDR1 and CDR2 sequences are SGHAT and FQDESV (reference sequence). This CDR3 spans 14 amino acids. CDR3: CASSLAGRTNTIYF. The DNA of the CDR3 is TGTGCCAGCAGCTTAGCCGGACGTACGAACACCATATATTTT.

This chain links TRBV4-2 with TRBJ2-2; TRBD2 is a possible D gene (5 bases). The V end lost 1 base, the J end lost 5 bases, and 14 bases lay between the germline ends. CDR3 length: 16 amino acids. CDR1 and CDR2 (germline): LGHNA, YNFKEQ. The CDR3 DNA follows: TGTGCCAGCAGCCAAGGGCGAGCTCGGGAAACCGGGGAGCTGTTTTTT. Translating gives CASSQGRARETGELFF.

The chain couples TRBV27 to TRBJ2-1; 7 bases line up with TRBD2. The trim removed 7 bases at V and 5 bases at J, leaving 8 bases unmatched. CDR3 size: 14 residues. Germline CDR1 is MNHEY and CDR2 is SMNVEV (reference sequence). The CDR3 region is CASNRAGRDNEQFF. The DNA of the CDR3 is TGTGCCAGCAACCGAGCGGGGCGAGACAATGAGCAGTTCTTC.

This clone has a single count. V gene TRBV11-2 combines with J gene TRBJ1-2; 7 nucleotides align to TRBD1. Germline-derived CDR1 and CDR2 are SGHAT and FQNNGV. With 2 bases clipped from V and 5 bases from J, the junction kept 11 bases outside the gene matches. The CDR3 has 16 amino acids. The CDR3 loop reads CASSLNPFDRAYGYTF. CDR3 nucleotides: TGTGCCAGCAGCTTAAATCCCTTTGACAGGGCGTATGGCTACACCTTC.

The chain recombines TRBV6-6 with TRBJ1-2; unclear D gene. The CDR3 loop spans 13 amino acids. The V end was cut by 5 bases, the J end by 8 bases, with 15 bases between. From germline, CDR1 is MNHNY and CDR2 SVGAGI (reference sequence). For the CDR3, the DNA is TGTGCCAGCAGTCCTACCGGCCTGGAGGGCTACACCTTC. Amino acids: CASSPTGLEGYTF.